This T cell receptor beta chain was sequenced for a study of identical twins. Regarding the study as a whole: Among beta out-of-frame sequences, excess sharing between twins appeared weaker. There were fewer insertions in abundant cord blood beta clonotypes, but memory repertoires showed no such pattern.

The donors were all healthy and Caucasian. A template switching step contributed a universal primer site, while unique molecular identifiers were present in the cDNA. TCRdb re-derived calls from the 5' RACE reads in MiXCR, one entry per CDR3 protein. The data hold some 460,000 distinct CDR3 sequences, with around 14% observed a single time. The CDR3 is made up of 12 amino acids. Trimming stripped 4 bases from V and 9 bases from J, with 13 bases between. Germline V gene data show CDR1 as SQVTM and CDR2 as ANQGSEA. For this clonotype: Its antigen is not identified.

This sample was also put to use in a study of yellow fever vaccine responses in identical twins.

This sequence originates from a woman aged 18-35 years in good health. The sample taken for sequencing was CD4+ T cells sorted from blood. This chain links TRBV29-1 with TRBJ1-5, with D tentatively TRBD1 (6 bases). The CDR3 region has the DNA TGCAGCGTTGGACAGGCTCTCGGGCCCCAGCATTTT. Protein: CSVGQALGPQHF.